A selection of T cell receptor beta chains follows, all from one sample in a study of vaccination and CD4 T cells after COVID-19. Each CDR3 protein gets one entry after TCRdb re-called the PCR reads with MiXCR. The table shows about 10,000 distinct CDR3 sequences, with more than 25% occurring only once. These receptors are not linked to any known antigen. Sequences were obtained from CD4+ T cells from blood, cultured in vitro. The receptors were sampled from a human donor in good health. Both conserved end residues are trimmed from each CDR3.

TRBV7-9	TRBJ1-6	ASSLIGSYNSPLH
TRBV6-1	TRBJ1-2	ASSPRNYGYT
TRBV2	TRBJ1-1	ATMYKGRNTEAF
TRBV18	TRBJ1-2	ASSPTTTENYGYT
TRBV30	TRBJ2-2	AWTAGTGELF
TRBV7-9	TRBJ1-2	ASSPNDRTNT
TRBV7-6	TRBJ1-5	ASSWTGVQPQH
TRBV20-1	TRBJ1-3	SASFRGAGNTIY
TRBV6-1	TRBJ2-3	ASSHGTGRKDTQY
TRBV30	TRBJ1-5	AWSAAVNQPQH
TRBV20-1	TRBJ2-3	SARDMTSGPDTQY
TRBV11-2	TRBJ1-5	ASSLVRNQPQH
TRBV5-1	TRBJ1-5	ASRDREDQPQH
TRBV20-1	TRBJ2-7	SARETGDLLYEQY
TRBV5-4	TRBJ2-1	ASSLETVDNEQF
TRBV6-1	TRBJ1-3	ASEGPSGNTIY
TRBV4-2	TRBJ1-2	ASSQSLDGPYGYT
TRBV6-1	TRBJ1-1	ASLGRGLEAF
TRBV5-6	TRBJ1-2	ASSPPRGRELNYGYT
TRBV20-1	TRBJ2-2	SARPGPNTGELF
TRBV24-1	TRBJ2-2	ATSDPSTTGELF
TRBV11-2	TRBJ1-6	ASSRDRVNSPLH
TRBV7-8	TRBJ2-1	ASSLRGTSGGPLAGEQF
TRBV25-1	TRBJ2-5	ASSKQVGETQY
TRBV2	TRBJ1-1	AGYEGTYTEAF
TRBV6-2/TRBV6-3	TRBJ2-7	ASSSFPYYEQY
TRBV20-1	TRBJ1-2	SARGGVDGYT
TRBV19	TRBJ1-5	ATGGTGNQPQH
TRBV2	TRBJ1-2	ASSVSGVLGYT
TRBV6-2/TRBV6-3	TRBJ2-2	AIGFGPGELF
TRBV27	TRBJ2-1	ASSLGRQGSSAYEQF
TRBV20-1	TRBJ1-1	STTGLSEAF
TRBV9	TRBJ1-2	ASSVGFQGENGYT
TRBV21-1	TRBJ1-1	ASSIYYGGQVGFMNTEAF
TRBV7-2	TRBJ1-5	ASSLIGGGTQNQPQH
TRBV20-1	TRBJ2-1	STVKDTANNEQF
TRBV7-6	TRBJ2-5	ASSLADRPETQY